This TCR beta chain was documented in a study of blood T cell repertoires in COVID-19 (dated by TCRdb to the early 2020s). Study-level background: Collaborator samples came from the United States, Italy and Spain and covered acute and convalescent phases of COVID-19. The material from the prospective study consisted of cDNA or gDNA derived from T cells, B-cell-depleted T cells, or PBMCs. The dataset comprised deeply sampled blood TCRbeta repertoires from subjects exposed to, actively infected with, or recovered from COVID-19. A freely available public database, intended as a resource for researchers studying the immune response to SARS-CoV-2, is where the repertoires were released. Samples were obtained from the ongoing ImmuneRACE study (first 160 participants) and from 1,254 subjects provided by 6 global collaborators. Sample metadata almost always included a de-identified subject ID, COVID-19 status, age in years and sex. Where available, HLA class I and class II types were obtained from metadata supplied by the sample provider rather than from assay-based typing. General conclusions and limits of the study: The amount of clinical and demographic metadata varied by source and participant and was provided uncurated.

The sample holds one count of this clone. This receptor's antigen is unknown. There are no base qualities to consult, and no much larger clone falls within one base. V loses 5 bases of germline sequence and J loses 5 bases, and the interval between the two ends is 14 bases. From the germline V gene, CDR1 is SGHNT and CDR2 is YENEEA. The CDR3 holds 14 amino acids from the cysteine to the phenylalanine. Only the CDR3 DNA is retained, 42 bases long and in frame from the first base. TCRbeta CDR3 regions were amplified from genomic DNA by means of the immunoSEQ Assay, a bias-controlled multiplex PCR. Regarding the original processing steps: Within the assay, amplification of reference gene primers was used to estimate how many nucleated cells each sample contained. Sequence reads were collapsed and filtered to measure the absolute abundance of every unique TCRbeta CDR3 rearrangement. For each sample, productive Simpson clonality was calculated as the square root of Simpson's diversity index over productive rearrangements. This immuneACCESS table, as held by TCRdb, lists in-frame sequences with V and J called but not all clones. Of the missing ones, under half trace to an unresolved V gene in checked studies; the others have no known cause. The V and J calls and clone size were taken over from that table, and D and trimming were inferred from the DNA. Within this sample are about 390,000 clones, with more than 75% of them counted one time only. 2% to 2.5% of the sample is taken by the ten largest.

One collaborating source in Seattle enrolled patients during active infection and followed them longitudinally through the course of disease. The collaborating institutions used their own protocols to collect whole blood in K2EDTA tubes. Collaborator samples were shipped for TCRbeta analysis as frozen whole blood, isolated PBMCs, or DNA extracted from either sample type. Recombination connected TRBV11-3 to TRBJ2-3, and perhaps TRBD2 as D gene, on 5 matching bases. Source material: peripheral blood. This clonotype was obtained from a woman aged 55-69 years with COVID-19, enrolled during active disease. The DNA reads as follows: TGTGCCAGCAGCATGGACGGCGAGGGAGATACGCAGTATTTT. Translation gives CASSMDGEGDTQYF.